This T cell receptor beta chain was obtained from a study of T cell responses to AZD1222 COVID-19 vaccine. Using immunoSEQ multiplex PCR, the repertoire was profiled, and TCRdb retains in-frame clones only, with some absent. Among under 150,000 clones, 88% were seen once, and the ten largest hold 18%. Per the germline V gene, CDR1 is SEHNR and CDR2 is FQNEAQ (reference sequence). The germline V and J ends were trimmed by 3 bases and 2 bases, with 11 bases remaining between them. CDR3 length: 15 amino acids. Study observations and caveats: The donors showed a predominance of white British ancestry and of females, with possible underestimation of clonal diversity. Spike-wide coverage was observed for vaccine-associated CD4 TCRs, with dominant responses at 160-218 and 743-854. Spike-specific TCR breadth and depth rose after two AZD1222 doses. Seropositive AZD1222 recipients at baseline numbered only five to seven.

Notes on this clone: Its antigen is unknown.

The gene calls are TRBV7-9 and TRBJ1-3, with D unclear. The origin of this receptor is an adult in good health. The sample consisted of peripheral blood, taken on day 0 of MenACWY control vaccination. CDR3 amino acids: CASSFVSTTGNTIYF. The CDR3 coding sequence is TGTGCCAGCAGCTTTGTCTCAACTACTGGAAACACCATATATTTT.